This T cell receptor (beta chain) stems from a study of blood T cell repertoires in COVID-19. Study at large: The study drew acute and convalescent COVID-19 samples from the United States, Italy and Spain.

Methods used by the authors: Using reference gene primer amplification, nucleated cell counts were estimated. The data were produced by immunoSEQ multiplex PCR, yet TCRdb's version contains in-frame clones alone and is incomplete. V, J and clone size reflect that table, while D and trimming were determined from the DNA. The sample shows about 90,000 clones, 65% to 85% of them seen only once. CDR3 length: 13 amino acids. The junction had 6 bases not matched to a gene; V was cut back by 9 bases and J by 7 bases. Germline V gene lookup returns CDR1 MGHDK and CDR2 SYGVNS. The chain joins TRBV25-1 to TRBJ1-4; the match to TRBD1 covers 9 bases. Sequenced sample: peripheral blood. This TCR was sampled from a man aged 55 to 70 with acute or convalescent COVID-19. CDR3 nucleotides: TGTGCCAGTAAGGACAGGGGAGGTGAAAAACTGTTTTTT. This gives the protein CASKDRGGEKLFF. The full variable domain, its missing parts supplied by reference TRBV25-1 and TRBJ1-4, is EADIYQTPRYLVIGTGKKITLECSQTMGHDKMYWYQQDPGMELHLIHYSYGVNSTEKGDLSSESTVSRIRTEHFPLTLESARPSHTSQYLCASKDRGGEKLFFGSGTQLSVL.